This T cell receptor (beta chain) was identified in a study of immune cell composition in non-small cell lung cancer. The protocol was immunoSEQ multiplex PCR, while the TCRdb copy is restricted to in-frame clones and leaves out a portion. The table includes around 2,200 clones, over 70% detected once. Template was genomic DNA from frozen, unsorted single-cell suspensions. About this clone itself: Its antigen is unknown.

Findings and caveats of the study: Squamous lung tumours showed higher top 10 clone scores and clonality than adenocarcinomas.

Material: lung tumor tissue. The clonotype was recovered from a human donor with non-small cell lung cancer.

The CDR3 is CASSLGGGSSTGELFF. Written as DNA, the CDR3 is TGTGCCAGCAGCTTAGGCGGGGGCTCGAGCACCGGGGAGCTGTTTTTT. This sequence joins TRBV7-2 and TRBJ2-2, with D maybe TRBD2 (7 bases). The germline V gene encodes CDR1 SGHTA and CDR2 FQGNSA. This CDR3 region has 16 residues. V shed 1 base and J shed 4 bases, with 13 bases lying between them.